Here is one TCR beta chain with its context. Germline V lookup: CDR1 LNHDA, CDR2 SQIVND (reference sequence). There are 15 residues in the CDR3. V dropped 6 bases and J dropped 5; count of bases not matched to a gene: 11. The data were taken from a study of T-cell reconstitution after alpha-beta-depleted transplantation in children. Unique molecular identifiers were used to barcode this TCRbeta library. TCRdb analysed the PCR reads with MiXCR anew, one entry per CDR3 protein. The sample includes about 500,000 distinct CDR3 sequences, 30% to 35% of them seen just once. The sequencing here drew on PBMCs from the stem cell graft donor, taken from the stem cell graft. This clonotype originated in a human donor who donated a stem cell graft to a child with aplastic anemia. This chain links TRBV19 with TRBJ1-2; 8 nucleotides agree with TRBD1. The CDR3 here is CASSRQGPEGYGYTF. CDR3 nucleotide sequence: TGTGCCAGTAGCCGACAGGGGCCAGAGGGGTATGGCTACACCTTC. Full variable domain (rest looked up from reference TRBV19 and TRBJ1-2): DGGITQSPKYLFRKEGQNVTLSCEQNLNHDAMYWYRQDPGQGLRLIYYSQIVNDFQKGDIAEGYSVSREKKESFPLTVTSAQKNPTAFYLCASSRQGPEGYGYTFGSGTRLTVV.